This is a list of T cell receptor beta chains from one sample in a study of blood T cell repertoires in COVID-19. Data came from immunoSEQ multiplex PCR; TCRdb stores just in-frame clones and leaves some out. The table lists about 200,000 clones, about 88% of them singletons. Material for sequencing was peripheral blood. These receptors were taken from a man in his fifties or sixties with COVID-19, enrolled during active disease. Each CDR3 is given with its conserved first and last residue. Each record gives: CDR3 length, clone size, J gene, V gene, D gene, CDR3 protein, CDR3 DNA. D genes are given only for firm matches. Size is omitted from some rows. Given values are once, few, many or a class for expanded clones.

15 | NA | TRBJ1-4 | TRBV9 | TRBD1 | CASSLGQGRNEKLFF | TGTGCCAGCAGCCTTGGACAGGGGCGTAATGAAAAACTGTTTTTT
17 | NA | TRBJ2-3 | TRBV18 | TRBD2 | CASSPPGERGRTDTQYF | TGTGCCAGCTCACCCCCGGGGGAGCGGGGGAGAACAGATACGCAGTATTTT
15 | NA | TRBJ2-3 | TRBV30 | TRBD2 | CAWSSTSGRSGTQYF | TGTGCCTGGAGTTCGACTAGCGGGAGAAGCGGTACGCAGTATTTT
16 | NA | TRBJ2-1 | TRBV24-1 | NA | CATSDRPGRGKDEQFF | TGTGCCACCAGTGATCGACCGGGACGGGGGAAAGATGAGCAGTTCTTC
14 | NA | TRBJ2-1 | TRBV29-1 | NA | CSVEVRETYNEQFF | TGCAGCGTTGAAGTCAGGGAAACCTACAATGAGCAGTTCTTC
14 | NA | TRBJ2-5 | TRBV7-8 | NA | CASSLGTIQETQYF | TGTGCCAGCAGCTTAGGAACTATCCAAGAGACCCAGTACTTC
16 | once | TRBJ2-7 | TRBV11-1 | NA | CASSYMDSLYSYEQYF | TGTGCCAGCAGCTACATGGACAGCCTTTACTCCTACGAGCAGTACTTC
14 | NA | TRBJ1-1 | TRBV6-5 | NA | CASRPGPENTEAFF | TGTGCCAGCAGGCCAGGGCCAGAGAACACTGAAGCTTTTTTT
13 | once | TRBJ1-1 | TRBV24-1 | NA | CATSDLVGQEAFF | TGTGCCACCAGTGACCTCGTCGGACAAGAAGCTTTCTTT
14 | medium-sized | TRBJ2-2 | TRBV10-3 | TRBD1 | CATSGQGWTGELFF | TGTGCCACCTCGGGACAGGGATGGACCGGGGAGCTGTTTTTT
15 | once | TRBJ2-7 | TRBV19 | TRBD2 | CASSISSGQSYEQYF | TGTGCCAGTAGTATTAGTAGCGGGCAGAGCTACGAGCAGTACTTC
13 | NA | TRBJ1-2 | TRBV3-1/TRBV3-2 | NA | CASSHRQDYGYTF | TGTGCCAGCAGCCACCGACAGGACTATGGCTACACCTTC
16 | NA | TRBJ2-3 | TRBV19 | NA | CASSISLRGLQDTQYF | TGTGCCAGTAGTATTTCCCTAAGGGGCCTCCAAGATACGCAGTATTTT
13 | few | TRBJ1-5 | TRBV30 | NA | CAWSPDTNQPQHF | TGTGCCTGGAGTCCCGACACCAATCAGCCCCAGCATTTT
17 | NA | TRBJ2-2 | TRBV7-6 | NA | CASSSELAAVNTGELFF | TGTGCCAGCAGCTCCGAGCTAGCAGCTGTGAACACCGGGGAGCTGTTTTTT
17 | few | TRBJ1-1 | TRBV15 | TRBD1 | CATRGGLGQGWNTEAFF | TGTGCCACCAGGGGGGGGCTGGGACAGGGATGGAACACTGAAGCTTTCTTT
15 | NA | TRBJ2-3 | TRBV6-4 | NA | CASSVEAGSADTQYF | TGTGCCAGCAGTGTCGAGGCGGGGAGTGCAGATACGCAGTATTTT
20 | NA | TRBJ2-3 | TRBV30 | TRBD2 | CAWSVRGLAGGRPTLSTQYF | TGTGCCTGGAGTGTACGAGGACTAGCGGGAGGGCGCCCCACTTTGAGTACGCAGTATTTT